The 29 T cell receptor beta chains listed next were all sequenced from one sample in a study of glioma-infiltrating T cells. Using RNA template, CDR3s of TCR alpha and beta were amplified with iRepertoire arm-PCR. TCRdb ran MiXCR on the multiplex PCR reads and lists one entry per CDR3 protein. The table records some 16,000 distinct CDR3 sequences, roughly 64% of them present only once. The sequenced sample consisted of glioma tissue, nonneoplastic brain tissue, or PBMCs (not recorded which). The receptors come from a human donor with low-grade glioma or glioblastoma, undergoing nonglioma brain surgery, or in good health (not recorded which).

The rearrangement joins TRBV5-1 to TRBJ2-1; a weak D match, TRBD1 (5 bases). The CDR3 has 16 residues. V was pared by 3 bases and J by 7 bases, with 20 bases between. Per the germline V gene, CDR1 is SGHRS and CDR2 is YFSETQ. For the CDR3, the DNA is TGCGCCAGCAGCTCAGAGTTAACAGGTTTTCGGAATGAGCAGTTCTTC. Translating it yields CASSSELTGFRNEQFF.

This clonotype came up many times. The rearrangement uses TRBV4-3 and TRBJ1-1; tentative D call: TRBD1 (6 bases). CDR1 and CDR2 from the germline V gene are LGHNA and YSLEER. Trimming stripped 0 bases from V and 2 bases from J, with 16 bases between. The CDR3 length is 17 residues. The CDR3 DNA reads TGCGCCAGCAGCCAAGAATTTTTTACGGGGGCCAACACTGAAGCTTTCTTT. Translating it yields CASSQEFFTGANTEAFF.

The chain recombines TRBV2 with TRBJ1-2; TRBD1 is a possible D gene (5 bases). The CDR3 is 12 residues long. Trimming removed 10 bases from V and 4 bases from J, with 13 bases in between. Per germline, CDR1 SNHLY and CDR2 FYNNEI. The CDR3 reads CATGASPYGYTF. DNA for the CDR3: TGTGCCACCGGGGCCTCACCCTATGGCTACACCTTC.

The chain couples TRBV27 to TRBJ2-3; D gene ambiguous. V was cut by 2 bases and J by 1 base, with 4 bases left in between. Germline CDR1 and CDR2: MNHEY and SMNVEV (reference sequence). This CDR3 spans 13 amino acids. The CDR3 is CASSLGGTDTQYF. In DNA form, the CDR3 reads TGTGCCAGCAGTTTAGGGGGCACAGATACGCAGTATTTT.

V is TRBV6-5 and J is TRBJ1-5; 9 bases are a match to TRBD1. The length of the CDR3 is 15 residues. CDR1 is MNHEY and CDR2 is SVGAGI in the germline V gene. Trimming removed 5 bases from V and 8 bases from J; junction bases left unmatched: 10. For the CDR3, the DNA is TGTGCCAGCAGTCGCGGGGACAGGGAGAAAGAGCCCCAGCATTTT. This sequence encodes CASSRGDREKEPQHF.

The CDR3: CSAHASGGAEEQFF. Here the CDR3 DNA reads TGCAGTGCTCATGCTAGCGGGGGGGCAGAGGAGCAGTTCTTC. The chain employs TRBV20-1 and TRBJ2-1; 12 bases line up with TRBD2. CDR1 and CDR2 (germline): DFQATT, SNEGSKA (reference sequence). V lost 5 bases, J lost 10 bases, and 9 bases stayed unmatched. The CDR3 runs 14 residues.

This clonotype has just a few counts. With a much larger clone just one base away, this may be a read error. This chain links TRBV15 with TRBJ1-2; D gene unclear. CDR1 is LNHNV and CDR2 is YYDKDF in the germline V gene (reference sequence). The CDR3 is made up of 18 amino acids. CDR3: CAPSRVPRLLGASGGYTF. For the CDR3, the DNA is TGTGCCCCCAGCAGAGTCCCCCGGCTCCTCGGCGCGTCTGGTGGCTACACCTTC.

The chain joins TRBV7-2 to TRBJ1-5, with D possibly being TRBD1 (6 bases). Trimming left V 5 bases short and J 3 bases short, with 14 bases between. CDR3 length equals 15 residues. Looked up from germline, CDR1 is SGHTA and CDR2 is FQGNSA. CDR3 DNA sequence: TGTGCCAGCAGCCCCCGAACAGGGACCAATCAGCCCCAGCATTTT. Residues: CASSPRTGTNQPQHF.

This clonotype was seen repeatedly, ten times or more. J is TRBJ1-5 and V is TRBV4-1; D is possibly TRBD1 (5 bases). The CDR3 length is 16 residues. V was shortened by 3 bases and J by 4 bases, with 16 bases between the two germline ends. Germline lookup yields CDR1 MGHRA and CDR2 YSYEKL. The CDR3 loop is CASSQLGGTPNQPQHF. In DNA, the CDR3 is TGCGCCAGCAGCCAGCTGGGGGGGACCCCTAATCAGCCCCAGCATTTT.

Regarding this clonotype: One end of the junction does not line up with germline, which may come from a read error. The chain is built from TRBV6-5 and TRBJ2-7; 7 nucleotides align to TRBD1. Germline lookup yields CDR1 MNHEY and CDR2 SVGAGI. This CDR3 spans 10 amino acids. The CDR3 DNA follows: TGTGCCAGCAGAGACAGGGTGCTCCTCTTC. Amino acid sequence: CASRDRVLLF.

To note about this clonotype: Just one base apart from a much larger clone, this may be a read error. This chain links TRBV19 with TRBJ2-3; D is unclear. Trimming stripped 3 bases from V and 3 bases from J, with 13 bases between. This CDR3 contains 15 residues. Germline CDR1 and CDR2: LNHDA and SQIVND (reference sequence). CDR3: CASSMSLSETDTQYF. The CDR3 DNA reads TGTGCCAGTAGTATGAGTTTGTCGGAAACAGATACGCAGTATTTT.

The rearrangement joins TRBV9 to TRBJ2-1; tentatively, D is TRBD1 (6 bases). The germline gives CDR1 SGDLS, CDR2 YYNGEE. The CDR3 is 13 residues long. Trimming stripped 2 bases from V and 8 bases from J, with 11 bases between. CDR3 sequence (DNA): TGTGCCAGCAGCGTCCGACAGGCAGATGAGCAGTTCTTC. Translating it yields CASSVRQADEQFF.

This clonotype was detected a few times. The chain employs TRBV6-2 or TRBV6-3 and TRBJ2-1; D is undetermined. The CDR3 runs 16 residues. V was pared by 0 bases and J by 2 bases, with 11 bases between. Germline CDR1 MNHEY, CDR2 SVGEGT. This CDR3 is CASSYSKVIPYNEQFF. Written as DNA, the CDR3 is TGTGCCAGCAGTTACTCGAAGGTAATCCCCTACAATGAGCAGTTCTTC.

The CDR3 protein is CASSWLAGAGETQYF. The CDR3, as DNA: TGTGCCAGCAGCTGGCTAGCGGGTGCGGGGGAGACCCAGTACTTC. The chain employs TRBV7-8 and TRBJ2-5; TRBD2 matches 8 bases. Germline V gene data show CDR1 as SGHVS and CDR2 as FQNEAQ. V lost 4 bases, J lost 5 bases, and 9 bases stayed unmatched. This CDR3 comprises 15 residues.

This clonotype was detected only a few times. This chain joins TRBV20-1 and TRBJ1-1; D not resolved. Trimming took 5 bases from V and 1 from J, leaving 17 bases between them. CDR3 length equals 15 residues. CDR1 and CDR2 from the germline V gene are DFQATT and SNEGSKA (reference sequence). CDR3 sequence (DNA): TGCAGTGCTCGCCCCCCCATCGGTAGGAACACTGAAGCTTTCTTT. Its protein is CSARPPIGRNTEAFF.

V is TRBV28 and J is TRBJ2-7; TRBD2 aligns across 13 bases. Germline V gene data show CDR1 as MDHEN and CDR2 as SYDVKM. This CDR3 contains 17 residues. V gave up 5 bases and J gave up 0 bases; unmatched junction bases: 7. DNA for the CDR3: TGTGCCAGCAGTCCAGGGACTAGCGGGGTTAGCTCCTACGAGCAGTACTTC. Protein sequence: CASSPGTSGVSSYEQYF. The full variable domain, in which reference TRBV28 and TRBJ2-7 provide the parts outside the CDR3, is DVKVTQSSRYLVKRTGEKVFLECVQDMDHENMFWYRQDPGLGLRLIYFSYDVKMKEKGDIPEGYSVSREKKERFSLILESASTNQTSMYLCASSPGTSGVSSYEQYFGPGTRLTVT.

This clonotype has a handful of counts. The genes are TRBV6-5 and TRBJ1-1; weak D call: TRBD1 (5 bases). Deletions cut 6 bases from V and 0 bases from J, with 11 bases between. Germline CDR1 MNHEY, CDR2 SVGAGI. The CDR3 runs 14 residues. CDR3 sequence: CASRRDGLNTEAFF. CDR3 sequence (DNA): TGTGCCAGCAGAAGGGACGGACTGAACACTGAAGCTTTCTTT.

The chain combines TRBV20-1 with TRBJ1-1, with TRBD1 as a possible D gene (5 bases). CDR1 is DFQATT and CDR2 is SNEGSKA in the germline V gene (reference sequence). This CDR3 spans 14 amino acids. Trimming removed 4 bases from V and 3 bases from J, with 15 bases in between. CDR3: CSATPLGTYTEAFF. For the CDR3, the DNA is TGCAGTGCTACACCTTTGGGGACGTACACTGAAGCTTTCTTT.

This clonotype has a handful of counts. The V gene is TRBV4-3, the J gene TRBJ1-5, with unresolved D. CDR1 LGHNA and CDR2 YSLEER come from the germline V gene. The CDR3 spans 15 residues. V gave up 5 bases and J gave up 1 base, with 12 bases separating them. The CDR3 region is CASSKWFESNQPQHF. DNA of the CDR3: TGCGCCAGCAGCAAGTGGTTTGAAAGCAATCAGCCCCAGCATTTT.

The chain links TRBV6-1 to TRBJ1-4; 8 bases align to TRBD1. The CDR3 runs 18 residues. The V segment lost 5 bases and the J segment 3 bases; nucleotides outside the gene matches: 14. Germline loops: CDR1 MNHNS, CDR2 SASEGT. CDR3 sequence reads: CASSYFPGQVVSNEKLFF. The CDR3 DNA reads as TGTGCCAGCAGTTATTTTCCGGGACAGGTGGTTTCTAATGAAAAACTGTTTTTT.

The chain joins TRBV27 to TRBJ2-3, with 8 positions matching TRBD2. The germline gives CDR1 MNHEY, CDR2 SMNVEV (reference sequence). Trimming removed 10 bases from V and 6 bases from J; junction bases left unmatched: 12. This CDR3 comprises 14 residues. The CDR3 DNA follows: TGTGCCACCAGCGGAGCGGGAGTCGCGGATACGCAGTATTTT. Its translation: CATSGAGVADTQYF.

This clonotype is deemed medium-sized. The rearrangement links TRBV6-1 to TRBJ1-1, with D maybe TRBD1 (6 bases). The CDR3 length is 13 residues. The V and J ends lost 11 bases and 2 bases respectively, with 15 bases between them. From germline, CDR1 is MNHNS and CDR2 SASEGT. The CDR3: CAAWGGRNTEAFF. The CDR3 DNA follows: TGTGCCGCTTGGGGGGGGCGAAACACTGAAGCTTTCTTT.

The sample holds a few counts of this clonotype. CDR3 sequence reads: CASTQRMISEAFF. The CDR3 DNA reads TGTGCCAGCACCCAAAGAATGATTAGTGAAGCTTTCTTT. J is TRBJ1-1 and V is TRBV6-5; D is unresolved. The CDR3 has 13 amino acids. CDR1 and CDR2 (germline): MNHEY, SVGAGI. V was cut by 7 bases and J by 7 bases, with 16 bases left in between.

The chain employs TRBV6-2 or TRBV6-3 and TRBJ2-3; 7 bases map to TRBD2. CDR1 MNHEY and CDR2 SVGEGT come from the germline V gene. V lost 5 bases, J lost 2 bases, and 7 bases stayed unmatched. The CDR3 extends over 15 amino acids. The CDR3 spells CASSPSGTPTDTQYF. The CDR3 region has the DNA TGTGCCAGCAGTCCTAGCGGAACCCCCACAGATACGCAGTATTTT.

A note on this clonotype: The junction departs from germline at one end; a sequencing error may be responsible. V is TRBV14 and J is TRBJ1-1; D unclear. The CDR3 runs 13 residues. Germline-derived CDR1 and CDR2 are SGHDN and FVKESK. This chain's CDR3 is CVSSQDQDTEAFF. CDR3 nucleotide sequence: TGTGTCAGCAGCCAAGACCAGGACACTGAAGCTTTCTTT.

For this clonotype: The junction differs from germline at one of its ends, possibly a read error. The genes are TRBV6-1 and TRBJ2-7; the D gene is possibly TRBD2 (6 bases). The last part of the DNA fits TRBJ2-5 better; the J call may be wrong. This CDR3 spans 14 amino acids. Germline CDR1 reads MNHNS; CDR2 reads SASEGT. CDR3 amino acids: CASSEGPGRETQYF. The CDR3 DNA follows: TGTGCCAGCAGCGAAGGGCCAGGGAGGGAGACCCAGTACTTC.

Worth noting for this clonotype: A much larger clone sits a single nucleotide away, making a read error possible. Here the CDR3 omits its conserved ending phenylalanine or tryptophan, so a read error is the likely source. The V and J genes are TRBV6-2 or TRBV6-3 and TRBJ2-2; D is possibly TRBD1 (6 bases). The ends were cut back, 6 bases at V and 6 bases at J, with 20 bases in the middle. Germline loops: CDR1 MNHEY, CDR2 SVGEGT. This CDR3 is 16 amino acids long. CDR3 residues: CASRRAGQKGSGELFL. CDR3 coding DNA: TGTGCCAGCAGACGAGCTGGACAGAAGGGGTCCGGGGAGCTGTTTCTT.

On this clonotype: One junction end does not reproduce the germline sequence, and a read error may be involved. The CDR3 bases are TGTGCCACCAGTCTTAATGGACTAGCGGGACCACATGAGCAGTTCTTC. The encoded protein is CATSLNGLAGPHEQFF. This chain joins TRBV6-2 or TRBV6-3 and TRBJ2-1, with 12 bases fitting TRBD2. The CDR3 length is 16 residues. Germline V gene sequence: CDR1 MNHEY, CDR2 SVGEGT.

This chain uses TRBV6-2 or TRBV6-3 with TRBJ2-7; 7 nucleotides align to TRBD2. CDR1 is MNHEY and CDR2 is SVGEGT in the germline V gene. V lost 0 bases and J lost 3; bases outside the gene matches: 5. The length of the CDR3 is 15 residues. As DNA, the CDR3 is TGTGCCAGCAGTTACTCTATGCGGGGGAACTACGAGCAGTACTTC. Protein product: CASSYSMRGNYEQYF.